The present T cell receptor (beta chain) was sequenced within a study of shared clonotypes between healthy human individuals. Data came from immunoSEQ multiplex PCR; TCRdb stores just in-frame clones and leaves some out. Of 700,000 or so clones in the sample, approximately 75% were seen once. The CDR3 is made up of 14 amino acids. In germline, CDR1 is SGHNT, CDR2 YENEEA. Trimming pared 3 bases from V and 6 bases from J, leaving 12 bases between. Findings of the study overall: Clonotypes not shared had lower generation probabilities than those common to all four donors. Expectations were that clonotype sharing among donors would be affected by sequencing depth.

About this clone itself: What it binds is unknown.

V and J are TRBV11-3 and TRBJ2-1; the D call may be TRBD1 or TRBD2 (5 bases each). The sequence derives from a woman aged 30 to 39 in good health. The sample comprised memory CD4+ T cells sorted from blood. Specified subset: CD45RA-negative fraction. CDR3 in DNA: TGTGCCAGCAGCTTGGGCTCCGGGGCCAATGAGCAGTTCTTC. This gives the protein CASSLGSGANEQFF.